Described below is a single T cell receptor (beta chain) sequence and its context. What it recognizes is unknown. This specimen comes from a study of shared clonotypes between healthy human individuals. Study-level background: A donor's plate count was three for CD4 naive and three for CD4 memory; CD8 naive had two and CD8 memory one. Study results and limitations: Blood was the only sampled material, and tissue repertoires likely differ. On the whole, naive subsets had larger estimated richness than memory subsets had.

An even split of each subset's genomic DNA across several immunoSEQ plates was performed. Repertoires were generated with immunoSEQ multiplex PCR, while TCRdb's copy carries only in-frame clones and drops some. The data contain 2 million to 2.5 million clones, 90% to 97% of them singletons. The CDR3 length is 13 residues. V was trimmed by 4 bases and J by 5 bases, leaving 12 bases between them. The germline V gene has CDR1 SGHRS and CDR2 YFSETQ. The sample consisted of naive CD4+ T cells sorted from blood. Subset defined: CD45RA+ positively selected. This sequence was found in a man between 18 and 35 years old in good health. V and J are TRBV5-1 and TRBJ1-2; tentatively, D is TRBD1 (6 bases). CDR3 amino acids: CASSGRTGYGYTF. In DNA, the CDR3 is TGCGCCAGCAGCGGGCGAACAGGGTATGGCTACACCTTC.